Below, 21 T cell receptor beta chains from the same sample are listed, as sequenced in a study of control samples from healthy donors and cancer patients. Clones were sequenced by immunoSEQ multiplex PCR, and TCRdb holds only the in-frame ones, with some missing. In the table there are about 57,000 clones, 94% of which are singletons. Sequencing was carried out using blood. All receptors derive from a man aged 25 to 40 in good health.

The V gene is TRBV4-2, the J gene TRBJ1-6; no firm D call. The V end lost 0 bases, the J end lost 9 bases, and 12 bases lay between the germline ends. The CDR3 is 15 residues long. Germline V gene lookup returns CDR1 LGHNA and CDR2 YNFKEQ. The CDR3 spells CASSQEGSSISPLHF. The CDR3 region has the DNA TGTGCCAGCAGCCAAGAAGGCAGCAGCATTTCACCCCTCCACTTT.

The V gene is TRBV5-4, the J gene TRBJ2-1, with 10 positions matching TRBD1. CDR3 length: 15 amino acids. CDR1 is SGHNT and CDR2 is YYREEE in the germline V gene (reference sequence). V lost 3 bases to trimming and J lost 5 bases; unmatched junction nucleotides: 5. DNA for the CDR3: TGTGCCAGCAGCTCCGGGACAGGGGTCCACAATGAGCAGTTCTTC. Its protein is CASSSGTGVHNEQFF.

CDR3 DNA sequence: TGTGCCAGCAGCGTAGGCCACACAGATACGCAGTATTTT. It translates to CASSVGHTDTQYF. The chain carries TRBV9 and TRBJ2-3; D is unresolved. Trimming removed 0 bases at V and 2 bases at J, with 4 bases between. The CDR3 contains 13 residues. Germline V gene lookup returns CDR1 SGDLS and CDR2 YYNGEE. The variable domain in full, completed from reference TRBV9 and TRBJ2-3, reads DSGVTQTPKHLITATGQRVTLRCSPRSGDLSVYWYQQSLDQGLQFLIQYYNGEERAKGNILERFSAQQFPDLHSELNLSSLELGDSALYFCASSVGHTDTQYFGPGTRLTVL.

V gene TRBV7-2 combines with J gene TRBJ1-1, with D uncertain. V was pared by 1 base and J by 4 bases, with 13 bases between. The germline gives CDR1 SGHTA, CDR2 FQGNSA. CDR3 length equals 15 residues. CDR3 amino acids: CASSLEGGKGTEAFF. The CDR3 region has the DNA TGTGCCAGCAGCTTAGAAGGAGGGAAAGGCACTGAAGCTTTCTTT.

This chain uses TRBV4-3 with TRBJ2-5; 7 bases align to TRBD2. CDR3 size: 15 residues. V shed 1 base and J 3 bases; nucleotides not matched to a gene: 5. Per the germline V gene, CDR1 is LGHNA and CDR2 is YSLEER. CDR3 in amino acids: CASSQGSSGEETQYF. CDR3 in DNA: TGCGCCAGCAGCCAAGGGTCCAGCGGGGAAGAGACCCAGTACTTC.

This chain links TRBV7-9 with TRBJ1-2, with D unresolved. Germline V gene lookup returns CDR1 SEHNR and CDR2 FQNEAQ (reference sequence). The CDR3 sequence is 13 residues long. Deletions cut 4 bases from V and 0 bases from J, with 6 bases between. As DNA, the CDR3 is TGTGCCAGCAGCTATGATGCTAACTATGGCTACACCTTC. It codes for CASSYDANYGYTF.

V and J are TRBV11-2 and TRBJ2-1; 8 bases are a match to TRBD2. Germline-derived CDR1 and CDR2 are SGHAT and FQNNGV. V lost 2 bases to trimming and J lost 6 bases; unmatched junction nucleotides: 12. This CDR3 spans 17 amino acids. CDR3 protein: CASSLFGSGEYSNEQFF. CDR3 in DNA: TGTGCCAGCAGCTTATTCGGTAGCGGGGAATATAGCAATGAGCAGTTCTTC.

The chain is built from TRBV19 and TRBJ1-2; maybe TRBD1 (6 bases). CDR1 and CDR2 (germline): LNHDA, SQIVND (reference sequence). The CDR3 totals 15 residues. The V end was cut by 6 bases, the J end by 3 bases, with 17 bases between. The CDR3 DNA reads TGTGCCAGTAGCAGCTCACAGGGTTCCCACTATGGCTACACCTTC. Encoded protein: CASSSSQGSHYGYTF.

This clone was counted once. The chain carries TRBV12-3 or TRBV12-4 and TRBJ1-2; possibly TRBD1 for D (5 bases). The CDR3 is 13 residues long. Trimming took 3 bases from V and 1 from J, leaving 6 bases between them. The CDR3 reads CASSLGVNYGYTF. The CDR3 DNA reads TGTGCCAGCAGTTTGGGGGTTAACTATGGCTACACCTTC.

The chain has TRBV6-4 and TRBJ2-1; TRBD1 might be the D (5 bases). The CDR3 extends over 13 amino acids. The V end lost 3 bases, the J end lost 15 bases, and 18 bases lay between the germline ends. Looked up from germline, CDR1 is MRHNA and CDR2 is SNTAGT. The CDR3 spells CASSEVAGAQGFF. Written as DNA, the CDR3 is TGTGCCAGCAGTGAGGTCGCAGGCGCCCAGGGGTTCTTC.

The chain links TRBV10-1 to TRBJ2-3; tentatively, D is TRBD2 (5 bases). There are 16 residues in the CDR3. The V end was cut by 3 bases, the J end by 1 base, with 14 bases between. CDR1 WNHNN and CDR2 SYGVQD come from the germline V gene (reference sequence). CDR3: CASSDFEGVGTDTQYF. The CDR3 nucleotides read TGCGCCAGCAGTGACTTTGAGGGAGTGGGCACAGATACGCAGTATTTT.

This chain connects TRBV7-8 to TRBJ2-6; D ambiguous. The CDR3 length is 15 residues. The germline V gene encodes CDR1 SGHVS and CDR2 FQNEAQ. The ends were cut back, 4 bases at V and 3 bases at J, with 10 bases in the middle. The CDR3 sequence: CASSSQLIGANVLTF. CDR3 coding DNA: TGTGCCAGCAGCTCCCAACTTATTGGGGCCAACGTCCTGACTTTC.

V is TRBV6-5 and J is TRBJ1-1; a weak D match, TRBD1 (6 bases). The V end lost 2 bases, the J end lost 0 bases, and 13 bases lay between the germline ends. The CDR3 contains 16 residues. Germline V CDR1 and CDR2: MNHEY, SVGAGI. CDR3 amino acids: CASSYSEGGMNTEAFF. As DNA, the CDR3 is TGTGCCAGCAGTTACAGCGAGGGGGGAATGAACACTGAAGCTTTCTTT.

CDR3 sequence reads: CATSRGGQLNTEAFF. As DNA, the CDR3 is TGTGCCACCAGCAGAGGGGGACAGTTGAACACTGAAGCTTTCTTT. The chain couples TRBV15 to TRBJ1-1; the match to TRBD1 covers 7 bases. V trimming: 1 base; J trimming: 0 bases; junction bases outside the gene matches: 2. The CDR3 extends over 15 amino acids. CDR1 and CDR2 from the germline V gene are LNHNV and YYDKDF (reference sequence).

J is TRBJ1-5 and V is TRBV28; 7 positions match TRBD1. The germline V gene encodes CDR1 MDHEN and CDR2 SYDVKM. This CDR3 region has 17 residues. V lost 3 bases, J lost 0 bases, and 8 bases stayed unmatched. CDR3 sequence: CASSFPRGGSSNQPQHF. CDR3 sequence (DNA): TGTGCCAGCAGTTTTCCTAGAGGGGGCTCTAGCAATCAGCCCCAGCATTTT.

The rearrangement uses TRBV3-1 (or the pseudogene TRBV3-2) and TRBJ2-5; D is tentatively TRBD1 or TRBD2 (5 bases each). Between the trimmed V and J ends, which lost 0 bases and 3 bases, there was a span of 17 bases. Germline CDR1 reads LGHDT; CDR2 reads YNNKEL (reference sequence). The length of the CDR3 is 17 residues. The CDR3: CASSQDFVGDPEETQYF. For the CDR3, the DNA is TGTGCCAGCAGCCAAGATTTTGTGGGGGACCCCGAAGAGACCCAGTACTTC.

The CDR3 coding sequence is TGCGCCAGCAGCTCCGGACGAGCAGAGACCCAGTACTTC. Its translation is CASSSGRAETQYF. V usage is TRBV5-1 and J usage is TRBJ2-5; the D is unclear. This CDR3 region has 13 residues. CDR1 SGHRS and CDR2 YFSETQ come from the germline V gene. Trimming stripped 3 bases from V and 4 bases from J, with 10 bases between.

J is TRBJ2-1 and V is TRBV5-8; D ambiguous. The CDR3 length is 13 residues. Between the trimmed V and J ends, which lost 4 bases and 6 bases, there was a span of 11 bases. CDR1 and CDR2 from the germline V gene are SGHTS and YDEGEE. The DNA of the CDR3 is TGTGCCAGCAGCCAATGGCGGCTCAATGAGCAGTTCTTC. Encoded protein: CASSQWRLNEQFF.

The gene calls are TRBV25-1 and TRBJ2-5; D is ambiguous. Trimming removed 2 bases from V and 2 bases from J, with 12 bases in between. The CDR3 loop spans 15 amino acids. Germline lookup yields CDR1 MGHDK and CDR2 SYGVNS. Here the CDR3 reads CASSEGLAGQETQYF. In DNA, the CDR3 is TGTGCCAGCAGTGAAGGCTTGGCAGGACAAGAGACCCAGTACTTC. Looking up the rest from reference TRBV25-1 and TRBJ2-5 gives the full variable domain: EADIYQTPRYLVIGTGKKITLECSQTMGHDKMYWYQQDPGMELHLIHYSYGVNSTEKGDLSSESTVSRIRTEHFPLTLESARPSHTSQYLCASSEGLAGQETQYFGPGTRLLVL.

The CDR3 reads CASSQEGQGTGELFF. The DNA for the CDR3 is TGCGCCAGCAGCCAAGAGGGACAGGGGACCGGGGAGCTGTTTTTT. The chain joins TRBV4-3 to TRBJ2-2; 10 bases line up with TRBD1. Germline values: CDR1 LGHNA, CDR2 YSLEER. CDR3 length: 15 residues. The V and J ends lost 0 bases and 5 bases, in that order; junction bases with no gene match: 0.

The chain combines TRBV5-4 with TRBJ1-2; D possibly corresponds to TRBD1 (6 bases). The CDR3 length is 14 residues. V shed 2 bases and J shed 1 base, with 9 bases lying between them. CDR1 is SGHNT and CDR2 is YYREEE in the germline V gene (reference sequence). CDR3 amino acids: CASSFRGNNYGYTF. CDR3 coding DNA: TGTGCCAGCAGCTTCAGGGGAAATAACTATGGCTACACCTTC.